These 28 T cell receptor beta chains originate from one sample sequenced in a study of shared T cell receptors in the human thymus. The protocol was immunoSEQ multiplex PCR, while the TCRdb copy is restricted to in-frame clones and leaves out a portion. The sample lists some 760,000 clones, approximately 83% occurring once. The sample also formed part of further work on human thymus T cells.

Sequencing input: thymocytes. The receptors derive from a girl in the first two years of life with a congenital heart defect.

This chain uses TRBV28 with TRBJ2-2, with TRBD1 matching 7 bases. This CDR3 spans 15 amino acids. Trimming cost V 6 bases and J 4 bases; bases outside gene matches: 8. Germline values: CDR1 MDHEN, CDR2 SYDVKM. CDR3 nucleotide sequence: TGTGCCAGCAGGAGACAGGGTAGTGCCACCGGGGAGCTGTTTTTT. This codes for CASRRQGSATGELFF.

The rearrangement uses TRBV29-1 and TRBJ1-2; D remains unclear. This CDR3 contains 14 residues. Germline CDR1 and CDR2: SQVTM and ANQGSEA. Trimming removed 6 bases from V and 2 bases from J, with 16 bases in between. The CDR3 DNA reads TGCAGCGTCCCCTCTCCAGGCAGGAACTATGGCTACACCTTC. This gives the protein CSVPSPGRNYGYTF.

In this sample, this clone turned up once. V gene TRBV6-6 combines with J gene TRBJ2-7; possibly TRBD2 for D (5 bases). The germline V gene encodes CDR1 MNHNY and CDR2 SVGAGI (reference sequence). Between the trimmed V and J ends, which lost 2 bases and 3 bases, there was a span of 8 bases. The CDR3 loop spans 13 amino acids. CDR3 sequence: CASSYGLSYEQYF. In DNA form, the CDR3 reads TGTGCCAGCAGTTACGGACTGAGCTACGAGCAGTACTTC.

J is TRBJ2-7 and V is TRBV9; possibly TRBD1 for D (5 bases). The germline gives CDR1 SGDLS, CDR2 YYNGEE. The CDR3 contains 15 residues. Trimming left V 1 base short and J 5 bases short, with 16 bases between. In nucleotides, the CDR3 is TGTGCCAGCAGCGTAAATGGGTCAGGGTTACACGAGCAGTACTTC. The encoded protein is CASSVNGSGLHEQYF.

The rearrangement joins TRBV14 to TRBJ1-4; possible D gene TRBD1, 5 bases. V gave up 0 bases and J gave up 1 base, with 9 bases separating them. Germline values: CDR1 SGHDN, CDR2 FVKESK. The length of the CDR3 is 16 residues. CDR3 nucleotides: TGTGCCAGCAGCCAAGACCAGGGTGGAACTAATGAAAAACTGTTTTTT. Its protein product is CASSQDQGGTNEKLFF.

The V gene is TRBV19, the J gene TRBJ1-1; TRBD1 aligns across 8 bases. Trimming at V came to 5 bases and at J to 6 bases, leaving 8 bases not matched to a gene. Per germline, CDR1 LNHDA and CDR2 SQIVND (reference sequence). CDR3 length: 14 residues. The CDR3 DNA sequence: TGTGCCAGTAGTCAGATGGGACAGGAGGCTGAAGCTTTCTTT. Protein sequence: CASSQMGQEAEAFF.

CDR3 residues: CASSSWTGGNTEAFF. The CDR3 DNA sequence: TGCGCCAGCAGCTCGTGGACAGGGGGTAACACTGAAGCTTTCTTT. The rearrangement links TRBV5-1 to TRBJ1-1; 10 bases map to TRBD1. Looked up from germline, CDR1 is SGHRS and CDR2 is YFSETQ. The trim removed 3 bases at V and 2 bases at J, leaving 4 bases unmatched. The CDR3 spans 15 residues.

This sequence joins TRBV2 and TRBJ2-1; 12 bases are shared with TRBD2. The ends lost 2 bases at V and 7 bases at J; junction bases unmatched: 0. The germline gives CDR1 SNHLY, CDR2 FYNNEI. The CDR3 is made up of 14 amino acids. This CDR3 is CASSELAGGNEQFF. The CDR3 region has the DNA TGTGCCAGCAGTGAACTAGCGGGGGGGAATGAGCAGTTCTTC.

This chain joins TRBV5-4 and TRBJ1-6; D possibly corresponds to TRBD1 (6 bases). The CDR3 sequence is 12 residues long. Trimming took off 5 bases at V and 9 bases at J, with 9 bases between the two ends. CDR1 SGHNT and CDR2 YYREEE come from the germline V gene (reference sequence). For the CDR3, the DNA is TGTGCCAGCAGTTCAGGGGTTTCACCCCTCCACTTT. It codes for CASSSGVSPLHF.

The chain couples TRBV27 to TRBJ2-1; a weak D match, TRBD1 (6 bases). The CDR3 spans 14 residues. V gave up 6 bases and J gave up 6 bases, with 15 bases separating them. Germline V gene lookup returns CDR1 MNHEY and CDR2 SMNVEV (reference sequence). Written as DNA, the CDR3 is TGTGCCAGCAGCGCCGGGACAAAGGGCAATGAGCAGTTCTTC. It specifies CASSAGTKGNEQFF.

The chain carries TRBV7-2 and TRBJ1-2; 10 nucleotides agree with TRBD1. Germline loops: CDR1 SGHTA, CDR2 FQGNSA. The CDR3 loop spans 14 amino acids. With V trimmed by 4 bases and J by 6 bases, 5 bases remained unmatched. The CDR3 loop reads CASSSRTGGDGYTF. CDR3 DNA sequence: TGTGCCAGCAGCTCAAGGACAGGGGGAGATGGCTACACCTTC.

This clone was seen only once. The chain is built from TRBV5-1 and TRBJ2-3; 11 bases match TRBD1. J was trimmed by 0 bases and V by 3 bases; bases with no gene match: 15. Looked up from germline, CDR1 is SGHRS and CDR2 is YFSETQ. This CDR3 is built from 20 residues. CDR3 DNA sequence: TGCGCCAGCAGCTGGGCTGGACAGGGGGCGAGGTCACTAAGCACAGATACGCAGTATTTT. It translates to CASSWAGQGARSLSTDTQYF.

The chain links TRBV4-1 to TRBJ2-3; TRBD2 agrees at 9 bases. V trimming: 4 bases; J trimming: 0 bases; junction bases outside the gene matches: 8. CDR3 length: 17 residues. Germline V gene lookup returns CDR1 MGHRA and CDR2 YSYEKL. Written as DNA, the CDR3 is TGCGCCAGCAGCCGGGATCTAGCGGGGAGTAGCACAGATACGCAGTATTTT. This encodes CASSRDLAGSSTDTQYF.

This clone appeared a few times. This chain uses TRBV25-1 with TRBJ2-7; D is possibly TRBD1 (5 bases). This CDR3 spans 15 amino acids. Germline V gene data show CDR1 as MGHDK and CDR2 as SYGVNS. V was pared by 4 bases and J by 4 bases, with 17 bases between. The CDR3 region has the DNA TGTGCCAGCAGTGTGTCGGCAGGGCTATCGTACGAGCAGTACTTC. Translating it yields CASSVSAGLSYEQYF.

J is TRBJ1-6 and V is TRBV30, with TRBD1 matching 7 bases. Germline V gene sequence: CDR1 GTSNPN, CDR2 SVGIG (reference sequence). The CDR3 loop spans 12 amino acids. V shed 0 bases, J shed 18 bases, and the junction held 8 bases outside the gene matches. In DNA, the CDR3 is TGTGCCTGGAGTGTATCCGGGACAGCCCACCACTTT. It yields the protein CAWSVSGTAHHF.

The chain recombines TRBV29-1 with TRBJ1-4; 8 bases are shared with TRBD1. Trimming cost V 6 bases and J 4 bases; bases outside gene matches: 10. Germline V gene sequence: CDR1 SQVTM, CDR2 ANQGSEA. The CDR3 loop spans 15 amino acids. The chain's CDR3 is CSVKQGGGFNEKLFF. The CDR3 DNA reads as TGCAGCGTGAAACAGGGGGGAGGCTTTAATGAAAAACTGTTTTTT. The whole variable domain, remainder taken from reference TRBV29-1 and TRBJ1-4, is SAVISQKPSRDICQRGTSLTIQCQVDSQVTMMFWYRQQPGQSLTLIATANQGSEATYESGFVIDKFPISRPNLTFSTLTVSNMSPEDSSIYLCSVKQGGGFNEKLFFGSGTQLSVL.

The chain recombines TRBV6-1 with TRBJ1-5, with D unclear. CDR3 length equals 18 residues. CDR1 and CDR2 from the germline V gene are MNHNS and SASEGT. V was pared by 0 bases and J by 2 bases, with 17 bases between. The chain's CDR3 is CASSEAGGQEVGNQPQHF. CDR3 coding DNA: TGTGCCAGCAGTGAAGCAGGTGGGCAGGAGGTTGGCAATCAGCCCCAGCATTTT.

The chain couples TRBV7-2 to TRBJ2-7; TRBD1 might be the D (6 bases). The CDR3 contains 14 residues. The V gene's germline CDR1 is SGHTA and CDR2 FQGNSA. V was cut by 5 bases and J by 3 bases, with 14 bases left in between. CDR3 DNA sequence: TGTGCCAGCAGCCGAGATAGGACAGACTACGAGCAGTACTTC. Its protein product is CASSRDRTDYEQYF.

V and J are TRBV28 and TRBJ1-4; perhaps TRBD1 as D (6 bases). Germline CDR1 MDHEN, CDR2 SYDVKM. This CDR3 has 15 amino acids. With 3 bases removed from V and 5 bases from J, the gap between germline ends came to 13 bases. DNA for the CDR3: TGTGCCAGCAGTTTTTCGGGGCAGGGGAATGAAAAACTGTTTTTT. The encoded protein is CASSFSGQGNEKLFF. Filled out from reference TRBV28 and TRBJ1-4, the complete variable domain reads DVKVTQSSRYLVKRTGEKVFLECVQDMDHENMFWYRQDPGLGLRLIYFSYDVKMKEKGDIPEGYSVSREKKERFSLILESASTNQTSMYLCASSFSGQGNEKLFFGSGTQLSVL.

This clone came up a few times. The rearrangement uses TRBV6-1 and TRBJ1-5; unclear D gene. V was trimmed by 6 bases and J by 4 bases, leaving 16 bases between them. The CDR3 is made up of 15 amino acids. Germline values: CDR1 MNHNS, CDR2 SASEGT. The chain's CDR3 is CASRKEGQDNQPQHF. CDR3 coding DNA: TGTGCCAGCAGGAAGGAGGGTCAGGATAATCAGCCCCAGCATTTT.

The V gene is TRBV2, the J gene TRBJ2-5; TRBD2 matches at 9 bases. V dropped 10 bases and J dropped 0; count of bases not matched to a gene: 12. The germline gives CDR1 SNHLY, CDR2 FYNNEI. The CDR3 extends over 16 amino acids. Here the CDR3 DNA reads TGTGCCACCCTTCTAGCGGGGATTGGGTACCAAGAGACCCAGTACTTC. Protein product: CATLLAGIGYQETQYF.

This clone has just a few counts. This chain uses TRBV7-4 with TRBJ2-2; 11 positions match TRBD2. This CDR3 is 17 amino acids long. Germline assignment: CDR1 SGHVT and CDR2 SQSDAQ. V shed 4 bases and J 1 base; nucleotides not matched to a gene: 5. For the CDR3, the DNA is TGTGCCAGCAGCTCCCCGGGACTAGCGGTGAACACCGGGGAGCTGTTTTTT. This translates into CASSSPGLAVNTGELFF.

The chain is built from TRBV6-5 and TRBJ1-2; a possible D gene is TRBD1 (5 bases). Germline V lookup: CDR1 MNHEY, CDR2 SVGAGI. The V gene lost 2 bases and the J gene lost 0 bases, with 10 bases spanning the gap. The CDR3 extends over 15 amino acids. The CDR3 sequence is CASSYHRTPNYGYTF. DNA of the CDR3: TGTGCCAGCAGTTACCACAGGACGCCTAACTATGGCTACACCTTC.

V gene TRBV28 combines with J gene TRBJ1-5; D gene ambiguous. This CDR3 region has 15 residues. Germline CDR1 and CDR2: MDHEN and SYDVKM. The V end was cut by 6 bases, the J end by 5 bases, with 17 bases between. Here the CDR3 reads CASSPPELPHQPQHF. CDR3 nucleotide sequence: TGTGCCAGCAGCCCCCCTGAGCTGCCCCATCAGCCCCAGCATTTT.

The chain has TRBV27 and TRBJ1-4; D may be TRBD1 (6 bases). The V end lost 4 bases, the J end lost 8 bases, and 17 bases lay between the germline ends. This CDR3 is 15 amino acids long. The germline V gene has CDR1 MNHEY and CDR2 SMNVEV (reference sequence). The CDR3 DNA follows: TGTGCCAGCAGTTCGGGGGGCAGGGGAAGGGAAAAACTGTTTTTT. Its protein is CASSSGGRGREKLFF.

A note on this clone: Other DNA sequences in this sample translate to the same CDR3. This sequence joins TRBV6-5 and TRBJ1-5; 10 bases agree with TRBD1. The CDR3 covers 14 residues. Per germline, CDR1 MNHEY and CDR2 SVGAGI. V shed 6 bases and J 4 bases; nucleotides not matched to a gene: 3. CDR3 sequence: CASSRGQGNQPQHF. The CDR3 DNA reads as TGTGCCAGCAGCCGGGGACAGGGGAATCAGCCCCAGCATTTT.

The rearrangement joins TRBV5-1 to TRBJ2-7, with D possibly TRBD1 on 6 matching bases. V gave up 2 bases and J gave up 3 bases, with 12 bases separating them. This CDR3 is built from 14 residues. CDR1 SGHRS and CDR2 YFSETQ come from the germline V gene. The CDR3 DNA sequence: TGCGCCAGCAGCTTTTTTGGGGGCCTCTACGAGCAGTACTTC. Translating it yields CASSFFGGLYEQYF.

V is TRBV15 and J is TRBJ1-1; D is unresolved. Trimming removed 1 base from V and 1 base from J, with 7 bases in between. The CDR3 is 14 amino acids. Germline V CDR1 and CDR2: LNHNV, YYDKDF (reference sequence). CDR3: CATSRAFPNTEAFF. CDR3 in DNA: TGTGCCACCAGCAGAGCGTTTCCGAACACTGAAGCTTTCTTT.